Below are 31 T cell receptor beta chains sequenced from a single sample in a study of glioma-infiltrating T cells. The iRepertoire nested amplicon-rescue multiplex PCR amplified TCR alpha and beta CDR3s from RNA. TCRdb itself ran the multiplex PCR reads through MiXCR, one entry per CDR3 protein. The table includes around 100,000 distinct CDR3 sequences, under 30% detected once. The sample was glioma tissue, nonneoplastic brain tissue, or PBMCs (not recorded which). The receptors were gathered from a human donor with low-grade glioma or glioblastoma, undergoing nonglioma brain surgery, or in good health (not recorded which).

This clonotype occurred a few times. The chain carries TRBV12-3 or TRBV12-4 and TRBJ1-2, with TRBD1 as a possible D gene (5 bases). V lost 6 bases to trimming and J lost 4 bases, with 12 bases between them. CDR3 size: 13 residues. CDR3 residues: CASSRGQLYGYTF. CDR3 coding DNA: TGTGCCAGCAGCCGCGGACAACTCTATGGCTACACCTTC.

V and J are TRBV7-8 and TRBJ2-3; TRBD2 agrees at 10 bases. CDR3 size: 13 residues. Germline V gene sequence: CDR1 SGHVS, CDR2 FQNEAQ. V shed 11 bases and J 5 bases; nucleotides not matched to a gene: 7. CDR3 in DNA: TGTGCCCTTAGCGGGGGGCTTGTAGATACGCAGTATTTT. Its protein is CALSGGLVDTQYF. The full variable domain, with the rest looked up from reference TRBV7-8 and TRBJ2-3, is GAGVSQSPRYKVAKRGQDVALRCDPISGHVSLFWYQQALGQGPEFLTYFQNEAQLDKSGLPSDRFFAERPEGSVSTLKIQRTQQEDSAVYLCALSGGLVDTQYFGPGTRLTVL.

This clonotype turned up a few times. This chain links TRBV12-3 or TRBV12-4 with TRBJ1-2, with D tentatively TRBD1 (6 bases). CDR3 length: 17 amino acids. Between the trimmed V and J ends, which lost 5 bases and 3 bases, there was a span of 22 bases. The CDR3 DNA reads TGTGCCAGCAGTAGGACAGCACTCGGGGCCGGCGACTATGGCTACACCTTC. Protein sequence: CASSRTALGAGDYGYTF.

As regards this clonotype: With a much larger clone just one base away, this may be a read error. The CDR3 does not close with the conserved phenylalanine or tryptophan, likely indicating a read error. The chain has TRBV14 and TRBJ2-7; D call uncertain. The V gene lost 5 bases and the J gene lost 4 bases, with 18 bases spanning the gap. Germline lookup yields CDR1 SGHDN and CDR2 FVKESK. This CDR3 has 15 amino acids. Written as DNA, the CDR3 is TGTGCCAGCAGCGATACTCTAATAACAGTGTACGAGCAGTACCTC. Translating it yields CASSDTLITVYEQYL.

This clonotype was recorded many times. The V and J genes are TRBV6-1 and TRBJ1-5; D is undetermined. V was trimmed by 5 bases and J by 6 bases, leaving 14 bases between them. Germline V gives CDR1 MNHNS, CDR2 SASEGT. This CDR3 has 14 amino acids. The CDR3 here is CASSQTAFGQPQHF. The CDR3 DNA follows: TGTGCCAGCAGTCAGACTGCTTTCGGTCAGCCCCAGCATTTT.

This clonotype was found many times. This chain joins TRBV7-8 and TRBJ2-1; D is unresolved. Germline V gene data show CDR1 as SGHVS and CDR2 as FQNEAQ. V was pared by 2 bases and J by 3 bases, with 11 bases between. This CDR3 has 15 amino acids. CDR3 coding DNA: TGTGCCAGCAGCTTAAAAGGAACTTTCTACAATGAGCAGTTCTTC. Its translation is CASSLKGTFYNEQFF.

In this sample, this clonotype turned up a few times. The chain combines TRBV18 with TRBJ1-2, with TRBD1 matching 7 bases. Germline CDR1 is KGHSH and CDR2 is LQKENI. This CDR3 spans 16 amino acids. V shed 4 bases, J shed 4 bases, and the junction held 12 bases outside the gene matches. The CDR3 DNA is TGTGCCAGCTCACAAGAAGCGGGACAGAGGATCTATGGCTACACCTTC. It specifies CASSQEAGQRIYGYTF.

This clonotype was seen many times. Here the CDR3 reads CASSLGLYSGNTIYF. As DNA, the CDR3 is TGTGCCAGCAGTTTGGGTCTTTACTCTGGAAACACCATATATTTT. The genes are TRBV28 and TRBJ1-3; no firm D call. CDR3 length equals 15 residues. Trimming took off 3 bases at V and 0 bases at J, with 9 bases between the two ends. Germline CDR1 and CDR2: MDHEN and SYDVKM.

This clonotype was counted ten times or more. The V gene is TRBV20-1, the J gene TRBJ1-2; the D is unclear. Trimming removed 3 bases from V and 3 bases from J, with 14 bases in between. This CDR3 spans 14 amino acids. Germline CDR1 DFQATT, CDR2 SNEGSKA (reference sequence). The DNA of the CDR3 is TGCAGTGCTAGTTGGGAAAGAGTGGACTATGGCTACACCTTC. It codes for CSASWERVDYGYTF.

Many counts were recorded for this clonotype. The chain is built from TRBV6-1 and TRBJ2-1; maybe TRBD2 (5 bases). V lost 5 bases and J 4 bases, leaving 18 bases between the germline ends. The V gene's germline CDR1 is MNHNS and CDR2 SASEGT. CDR3 length: 16 residues. CDR3 loop: CASSWNEAAQYNEQFF. Here the CDR3 DNA reads TGTGCCAGCAGTTGGAACGAAGCGGCCCAATACAATGAGCAGTTCTTC.

Note on this clonotype: One junction end disagrees with the germline gene, perhaps due to a read error. This chain uses TRBV29-1 with TRBJ1-2; D is unclear. The germline V gene encodes CDR1 SQVTM and CDR2 ANQGSEA. CDR3 length: 13 amino acids. The CDR3 protein is CSVEDPPLYSYTF. The CDR3, as DNA: TGCAGCGTTGAAGACCCCCCGCTCTATAGCTACACCTTC.

This clonotype appeared a single time. A single base separates this from a much larger clone, so it may be a read error. The chain has TRBV20-1 and TRBJ1-6, with D perhaps TRBD1 (6 bases). The germline V gene encodes CDR1 DFQATT and CDR2 SNEGSKA (reference sequence). This CDR3 has 13 amino acids. The CDR3 reads CSAVGHLDSPLDF. In DNA, the CDR3 is TGCAGTGCCGTGGGACATTTAGATTCACCCCTCGACTTT.

The sample holds many counts of this clonotype. CDR3 protein: CASRTTSYGYTF. In DNA form, the CDR3 reads TGTGCCAGCCGGACGACTTCCTATGGCTACACCTTC. The V gene is TRBV6-1, the J gene TRBJ1-2; D call uncertain. The CDR3 extends over 12 amino acids. CDR1 and CDR2 from the germline V gene are MNHNS and SASEGT. V was pared by 8 bases and J by 4 bases, with 11 bases between.

In the case of this clonotype: A much larger clone is a single base away; this may be a read error. The V call is TRBV20-1, the J call TRBJ1-2, with a possible D match to TRBD1 (5 bases). There are 15 residues in the CDR3. The germline V gene has CDR1 DFQATT and CDR2 SNEGSKA (reference sequence). The CDR3 is CSGRPAQGSDYGYTF. CDR3 sequence (DNA): TGCAGTGGTAGACCAGCCCAGGGTAGTGACTATGGCTACACCTTC.

This clonotype was counted at least ten times. V and J are TRBV6-1 and TRBJ2-2; possible D gene TRBD1, 6 bases. The CDR3 contains 14 residues. Germline lookup yields CDR1 MNHNS and CDR2 SASEGT. Trimming left V 7 bases short and J 1 base short, with 10 bases between. The CDR3 sequence is CASNKGQNTGELFF. CDR3 DNA sequence: TGTGCCAGCAATAAGGGACAGAACACCGGGGAGCTGTTTTTT.

This clonotype showed up many times. The chain joins TRBV13 to TRBJ1-1; 10 bases line up with TRBD1. CDR3 length equals 17 residues. Per the germline V gene, CDR1 is PRHDT and CDR2 is FYEKMQ (reference sequence). Trimming at V came to 2 bases and at J to 3 bases, leaving 9 bases not matched to a gene. In DNA, the CDR3 is TGTGCCAGCAGCTTACTCGGACAGGGGGGATTGTACACTGAAGCTTTCTTT. Translated: CASSLLGQGGLYTEAFF.

The chain links TRBV12-3 or TRBV12-4 to TRBJ2-1, with 8 bases matching TRBD2. The CDR3 spans 16 residues. V lost 6 bases to trimming and J lost 2 bases; unmatched junction nucleotides: 9. The CDR3 sequence is CASSPAGGGAYNEQFF. DNA for the CDR3: TGTGCCAGCAGCCCCGCCGGGGGGGGCGCCTACAATGAGCAGTTCTTC.

The chain is built from TRBV6-1 and TRBJ1-5; 10 bases match TRBD1. Germline V gives CDR1 MNHNS, CDR2 SASEGT. This CDR3 is 15 amino acids long. V was clipped by 10 bases and J by 3 bases; unmatched bases: 9. CDR3 coding DNA: TGTGCCACAAACCCGGGACAGGGGTCCAATCAGCCCCAGCATTTT. The encoded protein is CATNPGQGSNQPQHF.

The chain couples TRBV29-1 to TRBJ1-1, with D hard to call. Germline CDR1 SQVTM, CDR2 ANQGSEA. The CDR3 totals 13 residues. V was shortened by 5 bases and J by 5 bases, with 15 bases between the two germline ends. The CDR3 spells CSVLSETGTEAFF. CDR3 coding DNA: TGCAGCGTTCTATCGGAAACGGGGACTGAAGCTTTCTTT.

The rearrangement uses TRBV12-3 or TRBV12-4 and TRBJ2-7, with D possibly called TRBD1 or TRBD2 (5 bases each). The CDR3 spans 13 residues. Trimming pared 6 bases from V and 3 bases from J, leaving 12 bases between. CDR3 sequence reads: CASSSRDGYEQYF. The CDR3 DNA reads TGTGCCAGCAGCTCCCGGGACGGCTACGAGCAGTACTTC.

This clonotype was observed at least ten times. This chain uses TRBV14 with TRBJ2-1; D perhaps matches TRBD2 (6 bases). This CDR3 is built from 17 residues. Looked up from germline, CDR1 is SGHDN and CDR2 is FVKESK. V was trimmed by 1 base and J by 1 base, leaving 14 bases between them. The CDR3 loop reads CASSQVGGMRSYNEQFF. CDR3 DNA sequence: TGTGCCAGCAGCCAAGTTGGGGGGATGCGGTCCTACAATGAGCAGTTCTTC. The whole variable domain, remainder taken from reference TRBV14 and TRBJ2-1, is EAGVTQFPSHSVIEKGQTVTLRCDPISGHDNLYWYRRVMGKEIKFLLHFVKESKQDESGMPNNRFLAERTGGTYSTLKVQPAELEDSGVYFCASSQVGGMRSYNEQFFGPGTRLTVL.

In its sample, this clonotype was seen many times. The chain uses TRBV7-3 and TRBJ1-1; D ambiguous. Germline-derived CDR1 and CDR2 are SGHTA and FQGTGA. Trimming removed 6 bases at V and 0 bases at J, with 8 bases between. The CDR3 has 13 residues. The CDR3 region is CASSYFVNTEAFF. The CDR3 nucleotides read TGTGCCAGCAGTTACTTCGTGAACACTGAAGCTTTCTTT.

This clonotype was seen a single time. Given a much more abundant clone one base away, this may be a read error. This chain joins TRBV27 and TRBJ1-4; possible D gene TRBD1, 5 bases. The CDR3 length is 14 residues. CDR1 MNHEY and CDR2 SMNVEV come from the germline V gene (reference sequence). The V gene lost 4 bases and the J gene lost 8 bases, with 14 bases spanning the gap. CDR3 in amino acids: CASSWDGSGEKLFF. For the CDR3, the DNA is TGTGCCAGCAGTTGGGACGGGAGTGGGGAAAAACTGTTTTTT.

This clonotype was recorded many times. The genes are TRBV28 and TRBJ1-1, with D hard to call. Germline V gene sequence: CDR1 MDHEN, CDR2 SYDVKM. The CDR3 loop spans 13 amino acids. Trimming stripped 6 bases from V and 4 bases from J, with 12 bases between. CDR3 region: CASSQGIPTEAFF. The CDR3 nucleotides read TGTGCCAGCAGCCAAGGTATACCCACTGAAGCTTTCTTT.

This clonotype is a singleton in its sample. The chain employs TRBV7-9 and TRBJ2-5, with D unclear. CDR1 is SEHNR, CDR2 FQNEAQ, per germline (reference sequence). The CDR3 is made up of 14 amino acids. The V and J ends lost 1 base and 4 bases respectively, with 10 bases between them. CDR3 sequence reads: CASSLDQSPETQYF. The CDR3 nucleotides are TGTGCCAGCAGCTTAGACCAGTCCCCAGAGACCCAGTACTTC.

This clonotype appeared a few times. The chain recombines TRBV4-2 with TRBJ2-7; D gene unclear. Germline-derived CDR1 and CDR2 are LGHNA and YNFKEQ. This CDR3 region has 15 residues. The V gene lost 0 bases and the J gene lost 2 bases, with 11 bases spanning the gap. The DNA for the CDR3 is TGTGCCAGCAGCCAAGATAGGCAGGAAACCTACGAGCAGTACTTC. This encodes CASSQDRQETYEQYF.

The CDR3: CASTDRGNTEAFF. The CDR3 nucleotides read TGTGCCAGCACCGACAGGGGGAACACTGAAGCTTTCTTT. The chain has TRBV18 and TRBJ1-1, with 8 positions matching TRBD1. Germline CDR1 KGHSH, CDR2 LQKENI. This CDR3 spans 13 amino acids. J was trimmed by 1 base and V by 8 bases; bases with no gene match: 3. The full variable domain, rest sourced from reference TRBV18 and TRBJ1-1, is NAGVMQNPRHLVRRRGQEARLRCSPMKGHSHVYWYRQLPEEGLKFMVYLQKENIIDESGMPKERFSAEFPKEGPSILRIQQVVRGDSAAYFCASTDRGNTEAFFGQGTRLTVV.

V gene TRBV14 combines with J gene TRBJ1-3, with D possibly being TRBD1 (5 bases). The CDR3 consists of 13 residues. Germline CDR1 and CDR2: SGHDN and FVKESK. V dropped 1 base and J dropped 4 bases, with 5 bases sitting between them. The CDR3 loop reads CASSQAGGNTIYF. The CDR3 DNA is TGTGCCAGCAGCCAAGCAGGGGGAAACACCATATATTTT.

This clonotype was detected once. Here the CDR3 reads CSAHPPTRAETQYF. The CDR3 DNA sequence: TGCAGTGCCCATCCGCCTACGCGGGCAGAGACCCAGTACTTC. The chain couples TRBV20-1 to TRBJ2-5, with D possibly matching TRBD2 (5 bases). This CDR3 contains 14 residues. The ends were cut back, 6 bases at V and 4 bases at J, with 18 bases in the middle. Per the germline V gene, CDR1 is DFQATT and CDR2 is SNEGSKA (reference sequence).

This chain joins TRBV7-9 and TRBJ2-7; 10 bases fit TRBD1. The CDR3 is made up of 14 amino acids. The germline V gene has CDR1 SEHNR and CDR2 FQNEAQ (reference sequence). J was trimmed by 6 bases and V by 5 bases; bases with no gene match: 7. CDR3 bases: TGTGCCAGCAGCAAAAACCGGGACAGGGGCGAGCAGTACTTC. This codes for CASSKNRDRGEQYF. Together with reference TRBV7-9 and TRBJ2-7, the CDR3 gives the full variable domain: DTGVSQNPRHKITKRGQNVTFRCDPISEHNRLYWYRQTLGQGPEFLTYFQNEAQLEKSRLLSDRFSAERPKGSFSTLEIQRTEQGDSAMYLCASSKNRDRGEQYFGPGTRLTVT.

Points on this clonotype: A much larger clonotype is one base distant, so this may be a read error. The conserved closing phenylalanine or tryptophan is absent in this CDR3, likely reflecting a read error. The J gene is TRBJ2-1, the V gene TRBV28; TRBD2 is a possible D gene (5 bases). Matching the DNA end better, TRBJ2-5 makes the J call doubtful. Germline CDR1 is MDHEN and CDR2 is SYDVKM. The CDR3 is made up of 14 amino acids. The CDR3 region is CASSYGGYQETQYL. The CDR3 nucleotides are TGTGCCAGCAGCTATGGAGGTTATCAAGAGACCCAGTACCTC.